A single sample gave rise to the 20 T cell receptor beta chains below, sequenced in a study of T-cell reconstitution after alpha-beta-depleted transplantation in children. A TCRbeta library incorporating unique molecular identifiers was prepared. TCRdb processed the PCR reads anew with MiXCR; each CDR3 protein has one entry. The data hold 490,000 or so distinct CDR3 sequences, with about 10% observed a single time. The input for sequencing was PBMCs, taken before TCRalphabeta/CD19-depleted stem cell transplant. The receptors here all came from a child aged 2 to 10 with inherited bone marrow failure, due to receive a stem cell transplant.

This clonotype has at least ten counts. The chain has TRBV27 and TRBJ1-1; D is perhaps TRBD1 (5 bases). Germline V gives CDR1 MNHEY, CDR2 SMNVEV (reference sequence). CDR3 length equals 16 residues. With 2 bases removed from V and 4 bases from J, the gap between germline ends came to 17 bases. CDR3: CASSLGPGWGGTEAFF. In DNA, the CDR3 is TGTGCCAGCAGTTTAGGACCAGGATGGGGCGGCACTGAAGCTTTCTTT.

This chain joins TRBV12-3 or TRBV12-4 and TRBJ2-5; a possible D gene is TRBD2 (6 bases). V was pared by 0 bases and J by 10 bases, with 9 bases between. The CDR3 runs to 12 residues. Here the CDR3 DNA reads TGTGCCAGCAGTTTAGCGCCCGGGGGCCAGTACTTC. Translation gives CASSLAPGGQYF.

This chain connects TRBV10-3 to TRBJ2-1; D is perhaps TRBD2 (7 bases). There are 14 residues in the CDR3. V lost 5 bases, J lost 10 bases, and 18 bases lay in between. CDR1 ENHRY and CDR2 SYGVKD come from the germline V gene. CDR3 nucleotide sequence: TGTGCCATCAGTAGGGGGGGATCGGAGGCGGAGCAGTTCTTC. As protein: CAISRGGSEAEQFF.

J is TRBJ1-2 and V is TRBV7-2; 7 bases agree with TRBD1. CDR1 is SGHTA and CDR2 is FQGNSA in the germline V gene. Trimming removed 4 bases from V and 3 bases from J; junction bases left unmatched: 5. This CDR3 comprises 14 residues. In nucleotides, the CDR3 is TGTGCCAGCAGCTCGACAGGGTTTGACTATGGCTACACCTTC. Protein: CASSSTGFDYGYTF.

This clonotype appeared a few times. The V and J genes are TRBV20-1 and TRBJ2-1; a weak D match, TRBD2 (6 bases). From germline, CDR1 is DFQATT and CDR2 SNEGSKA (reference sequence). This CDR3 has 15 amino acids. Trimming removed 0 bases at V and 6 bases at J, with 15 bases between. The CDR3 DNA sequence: TGCAGTGCTAGAGATATCTTCCGGGAGTTCAATGAGCAGTTCTTC. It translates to CSARDIFREFNEQFF.

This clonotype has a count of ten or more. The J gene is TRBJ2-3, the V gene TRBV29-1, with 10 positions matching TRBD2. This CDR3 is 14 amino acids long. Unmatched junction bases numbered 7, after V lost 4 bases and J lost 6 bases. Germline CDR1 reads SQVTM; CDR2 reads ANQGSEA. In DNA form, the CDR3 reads TGCAGCGTTGCTTCCGGGACTAGCGTGGATACGCAGTATTTT. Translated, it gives CSVASGTSVDTQYF.

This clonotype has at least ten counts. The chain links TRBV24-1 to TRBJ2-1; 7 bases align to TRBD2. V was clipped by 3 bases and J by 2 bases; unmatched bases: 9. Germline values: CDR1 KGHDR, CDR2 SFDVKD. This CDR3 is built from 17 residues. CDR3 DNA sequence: TGTGCCACCAGTGATGGTAAAACTAGCGCGACCTACAATGAGCAGTTCTTC. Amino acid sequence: CATSDGKTSATYNEQFF.

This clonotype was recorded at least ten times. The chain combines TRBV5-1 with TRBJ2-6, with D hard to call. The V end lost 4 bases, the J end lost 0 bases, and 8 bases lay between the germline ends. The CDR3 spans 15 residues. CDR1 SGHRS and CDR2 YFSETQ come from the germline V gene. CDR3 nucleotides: TGCGCCAGCAGCGGAGTCGTCTCTGGGGCCAACGTCCTGACTTTC. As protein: CASSGVVSGANVLTF. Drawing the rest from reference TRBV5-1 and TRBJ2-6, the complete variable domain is KAGVTQTPRYLIKTRGQQVTLSCSPISGHRSVSWYQQTPGQGLQFLFEYFSETQRNKGNFPGRFSGRQFSNSRSEMNVSTLELGDSALYLCASSGVVSGANVLTFGAGSRLTVL.

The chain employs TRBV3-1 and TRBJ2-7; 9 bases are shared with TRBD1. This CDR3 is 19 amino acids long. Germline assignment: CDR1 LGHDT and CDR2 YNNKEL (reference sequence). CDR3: CTCSQGYRGHRGNSYEQYF. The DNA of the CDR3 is TGTACCTGCAGCCAAGGTTACAGGGGGCATCGCGGGAACTCCTACGAGCAGTACTTC.

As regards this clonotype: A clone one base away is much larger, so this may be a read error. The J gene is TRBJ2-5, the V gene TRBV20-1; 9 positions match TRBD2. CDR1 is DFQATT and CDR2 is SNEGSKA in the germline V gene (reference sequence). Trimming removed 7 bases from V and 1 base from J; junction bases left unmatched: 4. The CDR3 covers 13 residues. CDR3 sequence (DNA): TGCAGTGACTTAGCGGGAGTCCAAGAGACCCAGTACTTC. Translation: CSDLAGVQETQYF.

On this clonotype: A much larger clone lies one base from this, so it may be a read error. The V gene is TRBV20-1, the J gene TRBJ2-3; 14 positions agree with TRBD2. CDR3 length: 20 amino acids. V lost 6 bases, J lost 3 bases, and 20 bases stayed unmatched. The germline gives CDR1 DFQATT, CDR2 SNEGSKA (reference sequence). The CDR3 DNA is TGCAGTGCCTACCCTTCCGGGACTAGCGGGAGTAATCGGGCGACAGATACGCAGTATTTT. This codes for CSAYPSGTSGSNRATDTQYF.

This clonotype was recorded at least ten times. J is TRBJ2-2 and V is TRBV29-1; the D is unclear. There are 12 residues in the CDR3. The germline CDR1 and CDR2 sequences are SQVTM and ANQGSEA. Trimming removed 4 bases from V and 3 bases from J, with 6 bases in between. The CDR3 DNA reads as TGCAGCGTTGCGGTGGACACCGGGGAGCTGTTTTTT. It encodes CSVAVDTGELFF.

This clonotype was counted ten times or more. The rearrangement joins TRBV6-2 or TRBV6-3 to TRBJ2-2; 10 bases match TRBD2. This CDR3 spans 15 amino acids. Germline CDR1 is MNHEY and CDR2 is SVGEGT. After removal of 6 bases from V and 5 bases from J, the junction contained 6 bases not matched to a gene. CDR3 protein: CASSLRTSGTGELFF. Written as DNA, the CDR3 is TGTGCCAGCAGCCTCCGGACTAGCGGTACCGGGGAGCTGTTTTTT.

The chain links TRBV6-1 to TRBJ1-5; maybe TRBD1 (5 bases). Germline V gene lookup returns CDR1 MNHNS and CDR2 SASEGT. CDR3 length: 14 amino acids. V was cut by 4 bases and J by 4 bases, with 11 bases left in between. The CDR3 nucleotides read TGTGCCAGCAGTGCGGGGGAAGGGAATCAGCCCCAGCATTTT. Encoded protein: CASSAGEGNQPQHF.

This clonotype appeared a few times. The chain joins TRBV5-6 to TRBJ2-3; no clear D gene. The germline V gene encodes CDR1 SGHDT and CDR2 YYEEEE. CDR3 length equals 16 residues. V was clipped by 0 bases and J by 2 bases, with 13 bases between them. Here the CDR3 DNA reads TGTGCCAGCAGCTTGGATTCTAGGGTTGACACAGATACGCAGTATTTT. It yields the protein CASSLDSRVDTDTQYF.

The CDR3 DNA reads TGTGCCAGCAGTCTCGGGACAGGGGGCTCAAATGAGCAGTTCTTC. Residues: CASSLGTGGSNEQFF. The chain uses TRBV6-5 and TRBJ2-1; the match to TRBD1 covers 12 bases. V dropped 5 bases and J dropped 7; count of bases not matched to a gene: 6. CDR1 is MNHEY, CDR2 SVGAGI, per germline. The CDR3 extends over 15 amino acids.

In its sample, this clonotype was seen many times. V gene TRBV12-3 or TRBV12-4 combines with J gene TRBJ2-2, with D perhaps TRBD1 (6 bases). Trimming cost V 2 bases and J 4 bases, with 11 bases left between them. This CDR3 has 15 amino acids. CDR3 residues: CASSLRGIRTGELFF. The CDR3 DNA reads TGTGCCAGCAGTTTAAGGGGGATTCGCACCGGGGAGCTGTTTTTT.

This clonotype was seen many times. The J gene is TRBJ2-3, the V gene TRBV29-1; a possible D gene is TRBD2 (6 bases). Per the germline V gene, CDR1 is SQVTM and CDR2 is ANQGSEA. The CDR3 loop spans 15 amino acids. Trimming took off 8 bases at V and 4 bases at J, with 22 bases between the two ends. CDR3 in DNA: TGCAGCTTTAAAGGGACTTTTTCCCGTGCAGATACGCAGTATTTT. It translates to CSFKGTFSRADTQYF.

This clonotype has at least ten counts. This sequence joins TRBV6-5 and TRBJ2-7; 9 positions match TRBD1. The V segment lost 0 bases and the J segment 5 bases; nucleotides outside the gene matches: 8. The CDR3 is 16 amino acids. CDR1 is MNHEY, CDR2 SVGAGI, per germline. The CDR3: CASSYSAGQGSNEQYF. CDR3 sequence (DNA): TGTGCCAGCAGTTACTCGGCGGGACAGGGATCGAACGAGCAGTACTTC.

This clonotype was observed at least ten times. The CDR3 DNA reads as TGCGCCAGCAGCCAAGTTGTCTCATACGAGCAGTACTTC. Its translation is CASSQVVSYEQYF. The chain uses TRBV4-3 and TRBJ2-7; D remains ambiguous. The CDR3 length is 13 residues. In germline, CDR1 is LGHNA, CDR2 YSLEER. The V gene lost 1 base and the J gene lost 4 bases, with 8 bases spanning the gap.